A selection of T cell receptor beta chains follows, all from one sample in a study of control samples from healthy donors and cancer patients. Profiling relied on immunoSEQ multiplex PCR, and the TCRdb table lists in-frame clones only, not all of them. This table holds roughly 120,000 clones, 75% to 95% found once. The material sequenced was blood. The receptors were gathered from a human donor in good health. The donor label of this sample is uncertain. Each CDR3 is given without its conserved first and last residue. Fields, in order: V gene, CDR3 protein.

TRBV30,AWSVMIGNTIY
TRBV19,ATMDRGNTIY
TRBV2,ASNGQGYQPQH
TRBV7-3,ASSPSRGNTGELF
TRBV5-8,ASSLVAFPEAF
TRBV3-1/TRBV3-2,ASSRVYRGSNTEAF
TRBV6-4,ASSDGQAGYNEQF
TRBV3-1/TRBV3-2,ASSLTGGGKAF
TRBV29-1,SVEGLGSGELF
TRBV28,ASRSQGFSGNTIY
TRBV29-1,SVDIGGGLDTQY
TRBV27,ASSIKVTSSSYNEQF
TRBV9,ASSVDNNSGNTIY
TRBV6-1,ASSDRLESTDTQY
TRBV7-6,ASSTRTGTGELF
TRBV12-5,ASGLTRYDRTGYT
TRBV30,AWSTDLGTEAF
TRBV6-1,ASSEVRTDTQY
TRBV20-1,SGDIYNEQF
TRBV5-1,ASSPGQAGNTIY
TRBV19,ASSIYGTFNYGYT
TRBV5-8,ASSPGFSSLLALH
TRBV2,ASSVTTSQTEAF
TRBV25-1,ASRLAANNEQF
TRBV5-6,ASSSSGTFDEQY
TRBV19,ASSDQGWNSPLH
TRBV7-8,ASSPRDGTVYGYT
TRBV5-1,ASSLIGAGGTGELF
TRBV6-4,ASKSGGADTGELF
TRBV12-1,ASSFGEAPRAQH
TRBV6-5,ASSPSPNEQF
TRBV18,ASSPGMAQPQH
TRBV11-3,ASSSEDSPYNEQF
TRBV6-5,ASSGTGINEQF
TRBV2,ASLRDTNTEAF
TRBV10-1,ASSESLGGKLF
TRBV7-3,ASSFTGTDTQY
TRBV30,AWSGRIRGGEKLF
TRBV12-2,ASRLRSVVRPQGLGQPQH
TRBV3-1/TRBV3-2,ASSQGGTTEAF
TRBV6-5,ASGRSSYNSPLH
TRBV19,ASSIQPSGETQY
TRBV28,ASSRQGGDYGYT
TRBV2,ASSGDIPGYT
TRBV19,ASSMARAKRQPQH
TRBV24-1,ATSREGNTGELF
TRBV10-3,AISWTETNYGYT
TRBV14,ASSPGFSTDTQY
TRBV19,ASKWSGANVLT
TRBV2,ASSETPYTQY
TRBV7-8,ASSSPTGGGLSSYEQY
TRBV18,ASSPPVGGLGEQF
TRBV19,ASSSPETGGYQPQH
TRBV27,ASSTTGGALF
TRBV3-1/TRBV3-2,ASSQSAGGRRSWDEKLF
TRBV10-1,ASSPGGAALH
TRBV28,ASSRVLQGVISNQPQH
TRBV25-1,ASSSFPRGHTEAF